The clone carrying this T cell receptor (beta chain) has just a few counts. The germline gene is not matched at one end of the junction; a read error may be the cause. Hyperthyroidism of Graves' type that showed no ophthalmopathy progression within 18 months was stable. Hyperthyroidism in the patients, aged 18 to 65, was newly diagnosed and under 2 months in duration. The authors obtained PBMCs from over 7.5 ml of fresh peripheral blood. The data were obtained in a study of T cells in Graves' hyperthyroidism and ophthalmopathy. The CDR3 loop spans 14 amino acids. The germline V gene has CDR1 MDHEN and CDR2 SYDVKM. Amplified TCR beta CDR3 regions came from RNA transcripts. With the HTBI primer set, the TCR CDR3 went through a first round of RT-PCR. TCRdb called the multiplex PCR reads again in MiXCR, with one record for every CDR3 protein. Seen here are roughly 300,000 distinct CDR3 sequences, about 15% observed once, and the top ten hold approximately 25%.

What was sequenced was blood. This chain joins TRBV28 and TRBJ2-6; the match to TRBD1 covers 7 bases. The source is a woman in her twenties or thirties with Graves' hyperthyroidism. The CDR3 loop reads CASSYLQGRGIVTF. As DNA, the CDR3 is TGTGCCAGCAGTTACCTACAGGGGCGAGGGATAGTGACCTTC.